This is a list of T cell receptor beta chains from one sample in a study of T cells in Graves' hyperthyroidism and ophthalmopathy. TCRdb reanalysed the multiplex PCR reads using MiXCR and keeps one entry per CDR3 protein. This repertoire shows hundreds of thousands of distinct CDR3 sequences, 15% to 20% found once; its top ten account for approximately 16%. Specimen: blood. The receptor source for this set is a woman in her fifties or sixties with Graves' hyperthyroidism that later progressed to Graves' ophthalmopathy. Each CDR3 is given with its conserved first and last residue. D genes are given only for firm matches. Clone size, where shown, is once, few, many, or a class for clones that have expanded.

size	V	D	J	CDR3	DNA
many	TRBV20-1	.	TRBJ2-1	CSASHQDEQFF	TGCAGTGCTAGCCACCAAGATGAGCAGTTCTTC
few	TRBV6-1	.	TRBJ2-1	CASSEAIIPTRNSYNEQFF	TGTGCCAGCAGTGAAGCGATTATCCCGACACGGAACTCCTACAATGAGCAGTTCTTC
many	TRBV5-1	.	TRBJ1-1	CASSLDLANTEAFF	TGCGCCAGCAGCTTGGACCTTGCGAACACTGAAGCTTTCTTT
.	TRBV19	.	TRBJ1-2	CASSKMLGERDYGYTF	TGTGCCAGTAGTAAGATGCTCGGAGAAAGAGACTATGGCTACACCTTC
many	TRBV18	TRBD1	TRBJ2-3	CASSGERGRSDTQYF	TGTGCCAGCTCAGGCGAGAGGGGGCGCTCGGATACGCAGTATTTT
.	TRBV30	.	TRBJ1-2	CAWSVINRNYGYTF	TGTGCCTGGAGTGTAATAAACAGAAACTATGGCTACACCTTC
once	TRBV2	.	TRBJ1-1	CASSGEGGTEAFF	TGTGCCAGCTCGGGGGAAGGTGGCACTGAAGCTTTCTTT
many	TRBV7-9	.	TRBJ1-6	CASSGSYNSPLHF	TGTGCCAGCAGCGGGAGTTACAATTCACCCCTCCACTTT
.	TRBV4-2	.	TRBJ1-3	CASSPELGRAGNTIYF	TGTGCCAGCAGCCCAGAGTTGGGCAGGGCTGGAAACACCATATATTTT
many	TRBV3-1	.	TRBJ2-3	CASSSLGTDTQYF	TGTGCCAGCAGCTCCCTGGGCACAGATACGCAGTATTTT
.	TRBV9	.	TRBJ1-1	CASSVDSGRNTEAFF	TGTGCCAGCAGCGTAGACTCGGGGCGGAACACTGAAGCTTTCTTT
.	TRBV5-1	TRBD2	TRBJ2-5	CASSFLAGGSQETQYF	TGCGCCAGCAGCTTCCTAGCGGGGGGGTCCCAAGAGACCCAGTACTTC
few	TRBV18	TRBD1	TRBJ1-2	CASSQPQGQGNGYTF	TGTGCCAGCTCACAACCACAAGGACAGGGGAATGGCTACACCTTC
few	TRBV10-3	.	TRBJ1-2	CAITSDRYGYGYTF	TGTGCCATCACCTCAGACAGGTATGGCTATGGCTACACCTTC